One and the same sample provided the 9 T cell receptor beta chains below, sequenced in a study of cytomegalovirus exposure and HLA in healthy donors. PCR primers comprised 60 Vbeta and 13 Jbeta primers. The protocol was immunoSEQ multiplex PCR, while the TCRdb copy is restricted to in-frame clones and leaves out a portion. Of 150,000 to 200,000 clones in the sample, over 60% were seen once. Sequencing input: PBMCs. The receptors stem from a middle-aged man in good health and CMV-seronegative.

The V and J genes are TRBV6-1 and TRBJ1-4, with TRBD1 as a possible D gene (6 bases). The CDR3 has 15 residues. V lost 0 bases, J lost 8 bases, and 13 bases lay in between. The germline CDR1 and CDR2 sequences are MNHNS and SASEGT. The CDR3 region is CASSEADSSWEKLFF. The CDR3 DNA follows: TGTGCCAGCAGTGAAGCGGACAGTTCTTGGGAAAAACTGTTTTTT.

In nucleotides, the CDR3 is TGTGCCAGCAGCTCTCCACCCGGGGGGCGATACCAGGGGTACACTGAAGCTTTCTTT. Translated, it gives CASSSPPGGRYQGYTEAFF. V and J are TRBV7-2 and TRBJ1-1; perhaps TRBD1 as D (6 bases). CDR1 is SGHTA, CDR2 FQGNSA, per germline. The CDR3 is made up of 19 amino acids. Trimming cost V 4 bases and J 3 bases, with 27 bases left between them.

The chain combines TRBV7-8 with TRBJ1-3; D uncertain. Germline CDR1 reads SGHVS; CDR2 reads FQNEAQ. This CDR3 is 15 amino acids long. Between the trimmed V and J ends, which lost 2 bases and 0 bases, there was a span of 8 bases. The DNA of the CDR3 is TGTGCCAGCAGCTTAACACCCTTCTCTGGAAACACCATATATTTT. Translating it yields CASSLTPFSGNTIYF.

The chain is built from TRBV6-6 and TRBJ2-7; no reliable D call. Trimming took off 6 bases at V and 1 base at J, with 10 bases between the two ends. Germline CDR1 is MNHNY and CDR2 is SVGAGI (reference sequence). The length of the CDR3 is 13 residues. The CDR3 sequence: CASSPELSYEQYF. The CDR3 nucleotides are TGTGCCAGCAGCCCTGAGCTATCCTACGAGCAGTACTTC.

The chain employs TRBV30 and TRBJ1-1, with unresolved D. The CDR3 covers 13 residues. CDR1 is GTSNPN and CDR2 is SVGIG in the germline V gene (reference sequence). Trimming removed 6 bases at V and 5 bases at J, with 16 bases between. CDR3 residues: CACHGVSVTEAFF. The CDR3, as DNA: TGTGCCTGCCATGGGGTTAGCGTGACTGAAGCTTTCTTT. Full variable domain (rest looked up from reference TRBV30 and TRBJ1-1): SQTIHQWPATLVQPVGSPLSLECTVEGTSNPNLYWYRQAAGRGLQLLFYSVGIGQISSEVPQNLSASRPQDRQFILSSKKLLLSDSGFYLCACHGVSVTEAFFGQGTRLTVV.

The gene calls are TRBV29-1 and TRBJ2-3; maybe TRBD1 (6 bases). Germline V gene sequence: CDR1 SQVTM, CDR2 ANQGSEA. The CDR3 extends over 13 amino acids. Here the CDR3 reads CSVLGGSTDTQYF. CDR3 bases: TGCAGTGTGTTAGGGGGATCGACAGATACGCAGTATTTT.

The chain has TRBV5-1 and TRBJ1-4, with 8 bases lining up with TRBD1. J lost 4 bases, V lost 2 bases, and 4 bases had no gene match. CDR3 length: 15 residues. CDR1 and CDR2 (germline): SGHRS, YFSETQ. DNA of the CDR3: TGCGCCAGCAGCTTCGGGACAGGAGGTAATGAAAAACTGTTTTTT. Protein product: CASSFGTGGNEKLFF.

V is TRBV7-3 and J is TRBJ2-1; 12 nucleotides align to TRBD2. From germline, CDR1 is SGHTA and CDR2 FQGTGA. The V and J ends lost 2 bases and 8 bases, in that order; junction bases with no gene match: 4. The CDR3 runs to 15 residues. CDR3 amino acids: CASSLLAGGPDEQFF. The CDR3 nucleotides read TGTGCCAGCAGCTTACTAGCGGGAGGGCCTGATGAGCAGTTCTTC.

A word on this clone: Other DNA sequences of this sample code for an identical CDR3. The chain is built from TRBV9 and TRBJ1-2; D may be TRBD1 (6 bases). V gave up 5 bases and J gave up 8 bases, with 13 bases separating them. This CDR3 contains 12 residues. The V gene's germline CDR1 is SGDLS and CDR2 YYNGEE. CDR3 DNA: TGTGCCAGCAGTGCCCGACAGGTCGGCTACACCTTC. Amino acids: CASSARQVGYTF. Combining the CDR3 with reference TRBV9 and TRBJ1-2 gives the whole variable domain DSGVTQTPKHLITATGQRVTLRCSPRSGDLSVYWYQQSLDQGLQFLIQYYNGEERAKGNILERFSAQQFPDLHSELNLSSLELGDSALYFCASSARQVGYTFGSGTRLTVV.